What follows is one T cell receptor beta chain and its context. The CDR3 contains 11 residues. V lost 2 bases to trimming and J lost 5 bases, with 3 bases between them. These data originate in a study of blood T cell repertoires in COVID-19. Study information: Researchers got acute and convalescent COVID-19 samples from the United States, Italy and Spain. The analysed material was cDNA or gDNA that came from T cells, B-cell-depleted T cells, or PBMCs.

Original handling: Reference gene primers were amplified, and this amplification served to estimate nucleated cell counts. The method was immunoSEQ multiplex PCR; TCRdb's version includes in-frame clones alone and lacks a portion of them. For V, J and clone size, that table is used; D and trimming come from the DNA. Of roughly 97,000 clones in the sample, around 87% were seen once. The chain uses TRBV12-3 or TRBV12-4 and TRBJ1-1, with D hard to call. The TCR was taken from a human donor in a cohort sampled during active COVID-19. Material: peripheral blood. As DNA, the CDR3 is TGTGCCAGCAGTTTACGGACTGAAGCTTTCTTT. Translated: CASSLRTEAFF.